This T cell receptor (beta chain) derives from a study of cytomegalovirus exposure and HLA in healthy donors. On this clone: Its antigen is not known.

Both 60 Vbeta primers and 13 Jbeta primers went into the PCR. The repertoire was sequenced with immunoSEQ multiplex PCR; TCRdb's copy has only in-frame clones and lacks some. Among about 200,000 clones, roughly 80% were seen once, and the ten largest hold roughly 3.1%. Study-wide points: In a later analysis, a genetic analysis reported fewer productive-TCR N-insertions in an Asian-associated ancestry cluster than the cohort average. Confirmation in vitro established that a few CMV-associated chains were specific for CMV antigens. Overall, some 160 TCR beta chains were annotated as cytomegalovirus-associated. The authors later found HLA-associated TCR beta chains more clonally expanded than equally common others.

Per the germline V gene, CDR1 is MNHEY and CDR2 is SVGAGI. There are 16 residues in the CDR3. V lost 4 bases to trimming and J lost 5 bases, with 18 bases between them. The TCR was taken from a man aged 25 to 45 in good health and CMV-seronegative. Sequencing was done on a sample of PBMCs. V gene TRBV6-5 combines with J gene TRBJ1-5, with a possible D match to TRBD1 (6 bases). Here the CDR3 DNA reads TGTGCCAGCAGTTCAAACACAGGGAGTAATCATCAGCCCCAGCATTTT. It encodes CASSSNTGSNHQPQHF.